The 10 T cell receptor beta chains reported below all come from one sample, sequenced in a study of blood T cell repertoires in COVID-19. Sequencing was performed with immunoSEQ multiplex PCR; in TCRdb, only in-frame clones are kept and a portion is missing. Among tens of thousands of clones, 79% were seen once, and the ten largest hold under 3.5%. Sequenced input: peripheral blood. These receptor sequences come from a man aged 60-69 years with acute or convalescent COVID-19.

The J gene is TRBJ2-1, the V gene TRBV11-3, with a possible D match to TRBD1 (6 bases). V was shortened by 4 bases and J by 0 bases, with 7 bases between the two germline ends. Germline lookup yields CDR1 SGHNT and CDR2 YENEEA. This CDR3 region has 14 residues. The DNA for the CDR3 is TGTGCCAGCAGCTCACAGGGCTCCTACAATGAGCAGTTCTTC. It specifies CASSSQGSYNEQFF.

CDR3 DNA sequence: TGTGCCAGCAGCTTGATCGGTATGAACACTGAAGCTTTCTTT. Protein: CASSLIGMNTEAFF. The V and J genes are TRBV7-9 and TRBJ1-1; D call uncertain. The CDR3 is 14 residues long. Trimming removed 3 bases from V and 0 bases from J, with 8 bases in between. Germline V CDR1 and CDR2: SEHNR, FQNEAQ (reference sequence).

V is TRBV18 and J is TRBJ2-3; tentatively, D is TRBD2 (6 bases). The germline CDR1 and CDR2 sequences are KGHSH and LQKENI. The CDR3 contains 15 residues. With 3 bases removed from V and 0 bases from J, the gap between germline ends came to 10 bases. CDR3 loop: CASSPQDYSTDTQYF. The DNA for the CDR3 is TGTGCCAGCTCACCTCAGGACTATAGCACAGATACGCAGTATTTT. The whole variable domain, remainder taken from reference TRBV18 and TRBJ2-3, is NAGVMQNPRHLVRRRGQEARLRCSPMKGHSHVYWYRQLPEEGLKFMVYLQKENIIDESGMPKERFSAEFPKEGPSILRIQQVVRGDSAAYFCASSPQDYSTDTQYFGPGTRLTVL.

CDR3 nucleotide sequence: TGTGCCAGCAGCGCTCGCCCAAAAGACAGGGTGAGGAATGGCTACACCTTC. Its protein product is CASSARPKDRVRNGYTF. V is TRBV9 and J is TRBJ1-2, with 7 bases lining up with TRBD1. Trimming took 3 bases from V and 6 from J; bases not matched to a gene: 17. The germline V gene has CDR1 SGDLS and CDR2 YYNGEE. The CDR3 is made up of 17 amino acids.

The gene calls are TRBV29-1 and TRBJ2-7; 9 nucleotides agree with TRBD1. CDR1 is SQVTM, CDR2 ANQGSEA, per germline. V lost 6 bases, J lost 3 bases, and 9 bases stayed unmatched. This CDR3 region has 14 residues. This chain's CDR3 is CSVTGTGNYYEQYF. In nucleotides, the CDR3 is TGCAGCGTCACCGGGACAGGGAACTACTACGAGCAGTACTTC.

The J gene is TRBJ2-6, the V gene TRBV3-1 (or the pseudogene TRBV3-2); no firm D call. The CDR3 totals 14 residues. Per the germline V gene, CDR1 is LGHDT and CDR2 is YNNKEL (reference sequence). Deletions cut 1 base from V and 4 bases from J, with 5 bases between. CDR3: CASSQVSGANVLTF. For the CDR3, the DNA is TGTGCCAGCAGCCAAGTTTCAGGGGCCAACGTCCTGACTTTC.

The chain is built from TRBV28 and TRBJ1-2; D possibly corresponds to TRBD1 (5 bases). Germline V gene sequence: CDR1 MDHEN, CDR2 SYDVKM. The CDR3 covers 12 residues. V was cut by 6 bases and J by 4 bases, with 9 bases left in between. The CDR3 sequence is CASRPGGYGYTF. In DNA form, the CDR3 reads TGTGCCAGCAGGCCCGGGGGCTATGGCTACACCTTC.

This rearrangement joins TRBV24-1 to TRBJ2-1; 10 nucleotides match TRBD2. With V trimmed by 0 bases and J by 4 bases, 8 bases remained unmatched. The CDR3 totals 18 residues. Germline-derived CDR1 and CDR2 are KGHDR and SFDVKD. CDR3 in amino acids: CATSDLQAPSGGYNEQFF. CDR3 nucleotides: TGTGCCACCAGTGATTTGCAAGCCCCTAGCGGGGGTTACAATGAGCAGTTCTTC.

The V call is TRBV27, the J call TRBJ1-1, with D possibly matching TRBD1 (6 bases). The CDR3 sequence is 15 residues long. From germline, CDR1 is MNHEY and CDR2 SMNVEV (reference sequence). V was shortened by 8 bases and J by 6 bases, with 22 bases between the two germline ends. This CDR3 reads CASQQVGGGPAEAFF. CDR3 sequence (DNA): TGTGCCAGCCAACAAGTAGGGGGGGGACCCGCTGAAGCTTTCTTT.

The V call is TRBV24-1, the J call TRBJ2-1; TRBD2 agrees at 7 bases. CDR3 size: 13 residues. Germline assignment: CDR1 KGHDR and CDR2 SFDVKD. J was trimmed by 5 bases and V by 9 bases; bases with no gene match: 6. DNA of the CDR3: TGTGCCACCCGTCGCGGGAGCGACAATGAGCAGTTCTTC. This gives the protein CATRRGSDNEQFF.